Listed below are T cell receptor beta chains from one sample, sequenced in a study of early T cells in non-severe SARS-CoV-2 infection. TCRdb analysed the 5' RACE reads with MiXCR anew, one entry per CDR3 protein. The table has approximately 70,000 distinct CDR3 sequences, approximately 13% seen once. The sequenced material came from whole blood. Source of these receptors: an adult who was a healthcare worker with PCR-confirmed SARS-CoV-2 infection or an uninfected control (not recorded which). CDR3s include the opening cysteine and the closing phenylalanine or tryptophan.

>TRBV9|14|TRBJ2-1
CASSVGGSNNEQFF
>TRBV3-1|14|TRBJ2-2
CASSQVGSGGELFF
>TRBV12-3/TRBV12-4|16|TRBJ2-3
CASSRDSVLGADTQYF
>TRBV7-2|14|TRBJ2-7
CASSRMWGDYEQYF
>TRBV7-8|16|TRBJ2-3
CASSLVPLALADTQYF
>TRBV6-5|14|TRBJ1-1
CASSSVRGRSGAFF
>TRBV20-1|14|TRBJ2-6
CSAREGTGANVLTF
>TRBV7-7|15|TRBJ2-2
CASSPGGTHTGELFF
>TRBV7-9|12|TRBJ1-6
CASSFFYSPLHF
>TRBV5-1|16|TRBJ2-5
CASSLGLGLSQETQYF
>TRBV7-2|17|TRBJ1-3
CASSLDGGTRSGNTIYF
>TRBV20-1|14|TRBJ2-3
CSASRPGGTDTQYF
>TRBV2|15|TRBJ2-7
CASSSTGRRSYEQYF
>TRBV6-1|16|TRBJ2-6
CASRDLISSGANVLTF
>TRBV20-1|14|TRBJ2-3
CSAYNRGLTDTQYF
>TRBV6-6|13|TRBJ2-1
CASTRVGVDEQFF
>TRBV20-1|12|TRBJ2-3
CSAAADTDTQYF
>TRBV2|16|TRBJ1-1
CASNVLTGLGNTEAFF
>TRBV11-2|13|TRBJ2-1
CASSLRGENEQFF
>TRBV6-5|18|TRBJ2-5
CASSYSFLRTGGKETQYF
>TRBV4-1|16|TRBJ2-2
CASSPGWQGNTGELFF
>TRBV20-1|11|TRBJ1-2
CSARVDYGYTF
>TRBV6-1|11|TRBJ1-1
CASSEFSEAFF
>TRBV20-1|16|TRBJ2-5
CSASPGTSGGYETQYF
>TRBV6-1|15|TRBJ2-4
CASSRTGGSKNIQYF
>TRBV3-1|13|TRBJ1-2
CASSRDSSYGYTF
>TRBV18|16|TRBJ1-1
CASSPSRGRGNTEAFF
>TRBV5-1|13|TRBJ2-7
CASSLPGEGEQYF
>TRBV29-1|15|TRBJ2-3
CSVEDSSGSPDTQYF
>TRBV29-1|11|TRBJ2-7
CSVGLTYEQYF
>TRBV9|16|TRBJ2-3
CASSEGTSGFTDTQYF
>TRBV20-1|11|TRBJ1-1
CSARGRTEAFF
>TRBV19|16|TRBJ1-1
CASSDPGGTVNTEAFF
>TRBV12-5|15|TRBJ2-3
CVSAGLAFGTDTQYF
>TRBV2|15|TRBJ2-2
CASRRQGMGTGELFF
>TRBV3-1|14|TRBJ2-1
CASSLSQFYNEQFF
>TRBV7-9|16|TRBJ1-1
CASSLGQGAQNTEAFF
>TRBV20-1|14|TRBJ1-5
CSASGDRDNQPQHF
>TRBV24-1|12|TRBJ1-2
CATSDGLDGYTF
>TRBV30|13|TRBJ2-1
CAWTGGFYNEQFF
>TRBV2|13|TRBJ1-5
CASTSDGNQPQHF
>TRBV20-1|15|TRBJ2-4
CSARDPILAKNIQYF
>TRBV7-2|15|TRBJ2-7
CASSPGVSGRTEQYF
>TRBV6-2/TRBV6-3|16|TRBJ2-5
CASSPGWSGRPETQYF
>TRBV9|14|TRBJ2-3
CASSVAPDTDTQYF
>TRBV11-3|13|TRBJ2-7
CASSLRGGYEQYF
>TRBV28|10|TRBJ2-1
CASKDNEQFF
>TRBV2|13|TRBJ1-1
CASSVSRNTEAFF
>TRBV6-2/TRBV6-3|15|TRBJ1-5
CASSPRDRGNQPQHF
>TRBV27|14|TRBJ2-5
CASSPRGFGETQYF
>TRBV24-1|17|TRBJ2-1
CATSDLREGTPYNEQFF
>TRBV6-2/TRBV6-3|16|TRBJ2-1
CASSSRVGLSYNEQFF
>TRBV7-3|13|TRBJ2-5
CASSLIDQETQYF
>TRBV7-2|16|TRBJ2-1
CASSPGGADLGYEQFF
>TRBV7-6|15|TRBJ1-3
CASSPGGSGGNTIYF